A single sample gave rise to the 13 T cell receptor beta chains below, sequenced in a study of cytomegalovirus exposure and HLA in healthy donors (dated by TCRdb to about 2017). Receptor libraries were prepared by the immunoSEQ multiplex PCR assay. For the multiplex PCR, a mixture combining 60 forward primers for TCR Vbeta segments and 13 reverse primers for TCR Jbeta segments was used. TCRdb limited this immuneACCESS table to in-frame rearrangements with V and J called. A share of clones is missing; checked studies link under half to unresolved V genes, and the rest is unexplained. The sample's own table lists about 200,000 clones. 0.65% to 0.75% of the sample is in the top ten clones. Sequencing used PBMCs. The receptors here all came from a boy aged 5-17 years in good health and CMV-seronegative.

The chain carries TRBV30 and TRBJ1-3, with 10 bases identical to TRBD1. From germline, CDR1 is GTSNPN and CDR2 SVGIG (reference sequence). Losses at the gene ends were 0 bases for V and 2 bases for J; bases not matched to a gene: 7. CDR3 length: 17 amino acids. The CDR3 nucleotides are TGTGCCTGGAGTGTACAGGGACAGGGGTTCACTGGAAACACCATATATTTT. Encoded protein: CAWSVQGQGFTGNTIYF. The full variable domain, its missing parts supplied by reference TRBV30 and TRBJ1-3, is SQTIHQWPATLVQPVGSPLSLECTVEGTSNPNLYWYRQAAGRGLQLLFYSVGIGQISSEVPQNLSASRPQDRQFILSSKKLLLSDSGFYLCAWSVQGQGFTGNTIYFGEGSWLTVV.

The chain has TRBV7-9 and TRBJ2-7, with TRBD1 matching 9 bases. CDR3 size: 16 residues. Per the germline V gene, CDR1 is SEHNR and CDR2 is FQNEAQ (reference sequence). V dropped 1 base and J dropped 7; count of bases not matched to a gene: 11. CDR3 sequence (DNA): TGTGCCAGCAGCTTAGGATGGGAGGGACAGGGTCAAGAGCAGTACTTC. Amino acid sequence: CASSLGWEGQGQEQYF.

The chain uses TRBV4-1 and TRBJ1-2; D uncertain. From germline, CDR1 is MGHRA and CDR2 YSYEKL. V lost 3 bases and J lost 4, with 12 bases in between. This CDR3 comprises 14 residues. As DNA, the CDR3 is TGCGCCAGCAGCCAGGCAGTGGCGGTCTATGGCTACACCTTC. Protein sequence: CASSQAVAVYGYTF.

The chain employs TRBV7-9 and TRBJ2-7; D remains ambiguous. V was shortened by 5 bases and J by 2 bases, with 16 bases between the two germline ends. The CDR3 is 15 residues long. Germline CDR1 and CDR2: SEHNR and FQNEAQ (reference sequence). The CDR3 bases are TGTGCCAGCAGCCCCTGGGCAGACCCTACCTACGAGCAGTACTTC. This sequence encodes CASSPWADPTYEQYF.

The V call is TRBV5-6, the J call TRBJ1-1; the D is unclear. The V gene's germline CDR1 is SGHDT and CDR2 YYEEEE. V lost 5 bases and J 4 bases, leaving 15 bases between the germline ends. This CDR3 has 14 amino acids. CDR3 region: CASSVPWGGTEAFF. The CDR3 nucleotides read TGTGCCAGCAGTGTCCCTTGGGGAGGCACTGAAGCTTTCTTT.

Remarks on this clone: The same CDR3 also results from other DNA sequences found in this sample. The CDR3 here is CASSQIRSFGESSYEQYF. The CDR3 DNA reads TGCGCCAGCAGCCAAATAAGGTCGTTCGGGGAGAGCTCCTACGAGCAGTACTTC. The gene calls are TRBV4-1 and TRBJ2-7; weak D call: TRBD2 (5 bases). V shed 2 bases and J shed 0 bases, with 20 bases lying between them. Germline assignment: CDR1 MGHRA and CDR2 YSYEKL. The CDR3 is 18 residues long.

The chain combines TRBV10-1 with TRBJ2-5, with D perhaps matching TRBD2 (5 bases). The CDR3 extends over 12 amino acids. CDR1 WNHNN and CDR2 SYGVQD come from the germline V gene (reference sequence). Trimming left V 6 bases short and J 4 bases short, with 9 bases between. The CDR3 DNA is TGCGCCAGCAGCGGACTCGGAGAGACCCAGTACTTC. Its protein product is CASSGLGETQYF.

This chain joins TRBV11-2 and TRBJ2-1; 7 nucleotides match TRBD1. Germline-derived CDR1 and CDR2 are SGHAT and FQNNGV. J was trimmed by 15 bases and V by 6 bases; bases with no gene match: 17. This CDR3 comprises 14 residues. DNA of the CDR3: TGTGCCAGCAGGGCCACAGGGGTCGACATGGGCCTGTTCTTC. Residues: CASRATGVDMGLFF. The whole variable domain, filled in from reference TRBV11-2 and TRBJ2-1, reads EAGVAQSPRYKIIEKRQSVAFWCNPISGHATLYWYQQILGQGPKLLIQFQNNGVVDDSQLPKDRFSAERLKGVDSTLKIQPAKLEDSAVYLCASRATGVDMGLFFGPGTRLTVL.

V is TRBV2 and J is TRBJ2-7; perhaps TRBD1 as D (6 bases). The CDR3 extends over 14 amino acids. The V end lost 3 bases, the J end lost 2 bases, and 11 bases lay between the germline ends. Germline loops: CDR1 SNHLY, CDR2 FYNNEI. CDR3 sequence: CASSDGAGAYEQYF. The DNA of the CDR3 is TGTGCCAGCAGTGACGGGGCAGGGGCCTACGAGCAGTACTTC.

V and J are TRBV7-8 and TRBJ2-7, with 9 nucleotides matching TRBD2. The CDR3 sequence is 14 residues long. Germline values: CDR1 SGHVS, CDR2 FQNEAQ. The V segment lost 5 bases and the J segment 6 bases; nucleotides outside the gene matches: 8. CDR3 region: CASSNPGLAAEQYF. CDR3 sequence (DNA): TGTGCCAGCAGCAACCCGGGACTAGCAGCCGAGCAGTACTTC.

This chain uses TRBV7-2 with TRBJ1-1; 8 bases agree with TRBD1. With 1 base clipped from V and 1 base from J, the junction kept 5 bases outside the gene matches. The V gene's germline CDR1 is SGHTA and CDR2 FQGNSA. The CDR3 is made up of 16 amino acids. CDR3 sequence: CASSLGRGLRNTEAFF. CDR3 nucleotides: TGTGCCAGCAGCTTAGGCAGGGGGCTAAGGAACACTGAAGCTTTCTTT.

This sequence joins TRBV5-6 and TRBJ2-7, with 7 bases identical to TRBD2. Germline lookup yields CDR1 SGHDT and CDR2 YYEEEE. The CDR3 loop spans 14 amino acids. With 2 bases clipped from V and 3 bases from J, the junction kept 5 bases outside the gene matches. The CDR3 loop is CASSFAPGGYEQYF. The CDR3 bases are TGTGCCAGCAGCTTTGCCCCGGGGGGCTACGAGCAGTACTTC.

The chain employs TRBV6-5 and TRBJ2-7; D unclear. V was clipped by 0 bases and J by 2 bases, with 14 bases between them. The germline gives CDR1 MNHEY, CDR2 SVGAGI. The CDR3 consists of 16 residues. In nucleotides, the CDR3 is TGTGCCAGCAGTTACTCGAGCCTCTCGAAGACCTACGAGCAGTACTTC. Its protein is CASSYSSLSKTYEQYF.